Given below is one T cell receptor (beta chain) in context. These data come from a study of blood T cell repertoires in COVID-19. For the study at large: The United States, Italy and Spain were the sources of the acute and convalescent COVID-19 samples. The cDNA or gDNA used as material had been derived from T cells, B-cell-depleted T cells, or PBMCs.

Patients in Seattle were enrolled during active infection, then followed longitudinally. The authors' processing: Amplification with reference gene primers provided the estimates of nucleated cell counts. Generated by immunoSEQ multiplex PCR, the TCRdb table keeps only in-frame clones and is missing some. Clone size and V and J calls were adopted from that table, with D and trimming inferred from the DNA. The sample consists of approximately 250,000 clones, about 86% of them appearing once. Trimming removed 2 bases at V and 0 bases at J, with 13 bases between. The CDR3 is 16 amino acids. The germline CDR1 and CDR2 sequences are SGHTA and FQGNSA.

The sample taken for sequencing was peripheral blood. This receptor was taken from a woman aged 65 to 85 with COVID-19, enrolled during active disease. J is TRBJ1-2 and V is TRBV7-2; D might be TRBD1 (6 bases). DNA for the CDR3: TGTGCCAGCAGCTTACGGGGGGACATATCTAACTATGGCTACACCTTC. Translation: CASSLRGDISNYGYTF.